One sample yielded the 10 T cell receptor beta chains listed below, sequenced in a study of cytomegalovirus exposure and HLA in healthy donors. The PCR ran on 60 Vbeta and 13 Jbeta primers. Produced via immunoSEQ multiplex PCR; TCRdb's table is partial and in-frame only. This table holds roughly 200,000 clones, more than 60% found once. The sample consisted of PBMCs. These receptors all stem from a man between 45 and 60 years old in good health and CMV-seronegative.

V is TRBV27 and J is TRBJ1-2; 7 bases are shared with TRBD1. Germline V gene lookup returns CDR1 MNHEY and CDR2 SMNVEV (reference sequence). CDR3 length: 14 residues. V lost 2 bases and J lost 2; bases outside the gene matches: 2. Here the CDR3 reads CASSLDRDNYGYTF. The DNA for the CDR3 is TGTGCCAGCAGTTTAGACAGGGACAACTATGGCTACACCTTC.

The chain joins TRBV28 to TRBJ1-4; possible D gene TRBD1, 6 bases. V lost 3 bases, J lost 4 bases, and 9 bases lay in between. The CDR3 runs 14 residues. Germline V lookup: CDR1 MDHEN, CDR2 SYDVKM. The CDR3: CASSFRGFNEKLFF. The CDR3 nucleotides are TGTGCCAGCAGTTTCAGGGGCTTTAATGAAAAACTGTTTTTT.

The chain employs TRBV30 and TRBJ2-5, with 8 bases that match TRBD1. The CDR3 sequence is 13 residues long. V trimming: 5 bases; J trimming: 5 bases; junction bases outside the gene matches: 7. Germline lookup yields CDR1 GTSNPN and CDR2 SVGIG (reference sequence). As DNA, the CDR3 is TGTGCCTGGGCTCTTAACAGGGGGGAGACCCAGTACTTC. It translates to CAWALNRGETQYF.

This chain joins TRBV14 and TRBJ1-4, with TRBD1 matching over 9 bases. The CDR3 spans 18 residues. The germline CDR1 and CDR2 sequences are SGHDN and FVKESK. V dropped 2 bases and J dropped 7; count of bases not matched to a gene: 14. The CDR3 DNA reads as TGTGCCAGCAGCCAACCACAGGGGGCGCGGGGCCTAGGTGAAAAACTGTTTTTT. Translating gives CASSQPQGARGLGEKLFF.

This clone was seen a handful of times. This chain joins TRBV10-1 and TRBJ2-1; TRBD2 matches 12 bases. CDR1 and CDR2 (germline): WNHNN, SYGVQD (reference sequence). The V segment lost 6 bases and the J segment 7 bases; nucleotides outside the gene matches: 10. CDR3 length: 16 amino acids. CDR3: CASSPTRTSGTNEQFF. As DNA, the CDR3 is TGCGCCAGCAGCCCCACCCGGACTAGCGGGACGAATGAGCAGTTCTTC.

The V gene is TRBV5-1, the J gene TRBJ2-3; no clear D gene. CDR3 length: 14 amino acids. The germline CDR1 and CDR2 sequences are SGHRS and YFSETQ. Trimming pared 4 bases from V and 2 bases from J, leaving 11 bases between. The chain's CDR3 is CASSPVGLTDTQYF. As DNA, the CDR3 is TGCGCCAGCAGCCCCGTTGGGCTCACAGATACGCAGTATTTT.

The CDR3 loop is CAKTPSGRGEQFF. The CDR3 DNA sequence: TGTGCCAAGACCCCTAGCGGGAGGGGTGAGCAGTTCTTC. This chain joins TRBV30 and TRBJ2-1; TRBD2 matches at 12 bases. Unmatched junction bases numbered 8, after V lost 8 bases and J lost 9 bases. Germline CDR1 is GTSNPN and CDR2 is SVGIG (reference sequence). This CDR3 spans 13 amino acids.

This chain joins TRBV27 and TRBJ1-1; no definite D call. The germline gives CDR1 MNHEY, CDR2 SMNVEV (reference sequence). The CDR3 extends over 15 amino acids. Trimming removed 2 bases at V and 0 bases at J, with 10 bases between. CDR3 nucleotides: TGTGCCAGCAGTTTACGTGGAGTGATGAACACTGAAGCTTTCTTT. This codes for CASSLRGVMNTEAFF.

The rearrangement joins TRBV4-1 to TRBJ2-7; 8 positions agree with TRBD2. CDR1 is MGHRA, CDR2 YSYEKL, per germline. There are 15 residues in the CDR3. V was pared by 2 bases and J by 4 bases, with 7 bases of the junction left unmatched. CDR3 sequence: CASSQIGGGSYEQYF. DNA of the CDR3: TGCGCCAGCAGCCAAATCGGCGGGGGGTCGTACGAGCAGTACTTC.

The chain joins TRBV9 to TRBJ2-2; 7 bases line up with TRBD1. The CDR3 extends over 15 amino acids. The V and J ends lost 0 bases and 5 bases, in that order; junction bases with no gene match: 4. CDR1 is SGDLS and CDR2 is YYNGEE in the germline V gene. The CDR3 sequence is CASSVVPQGTGELFF. The CDR3 DNA is TGTGCCAGCAGCGTAGTCCCACAGGGGACCGGGGAGCTGTTTTTT.